Included here is one T cell receptor (beta chain) sequence, with context. CDR3 length: 12 amino acids. Trimming took 2 bases from V and 7 from J, leaving 8 bases between them. Germline V gene sequence: CDR1 KGHDR, CDR2 SFDVKD. Source study methods: Counts of nucleated cells, estimated from reference gene primer amplification, were obtained. TCRdb's copy holds only in-frame clones and misses some; the assay was immunoSEQ multiplex PCR. That table gives V, J and clone size, and the DNA gave D and trimming. The sample holds 200,000 or so clones, approximately 85% seen once. The entry originates in a study of blood T cell repertoires in COVID-19. About the research overall: The origin of the acute and convalescent COVID-19 samples was the United States, Italy and Spain. PBMCs, B-cell-depleted T cells, or T cells were the source of the cDNA or gDNA that made up the material.

The genes are TRBV24-1 and TRBJ2-7; D perhaps matches TRBD1 (6 bases). Sample: peripheral blood. The TCR was taken from a man between 60 and 70 years old with acute or convalescent COVID-19. The CDR3 is CATSDSRGEQYF. CDR3 DNA: TGTGCCACCAGTGATTCCAGGGGTGAGCAGTACTTC.